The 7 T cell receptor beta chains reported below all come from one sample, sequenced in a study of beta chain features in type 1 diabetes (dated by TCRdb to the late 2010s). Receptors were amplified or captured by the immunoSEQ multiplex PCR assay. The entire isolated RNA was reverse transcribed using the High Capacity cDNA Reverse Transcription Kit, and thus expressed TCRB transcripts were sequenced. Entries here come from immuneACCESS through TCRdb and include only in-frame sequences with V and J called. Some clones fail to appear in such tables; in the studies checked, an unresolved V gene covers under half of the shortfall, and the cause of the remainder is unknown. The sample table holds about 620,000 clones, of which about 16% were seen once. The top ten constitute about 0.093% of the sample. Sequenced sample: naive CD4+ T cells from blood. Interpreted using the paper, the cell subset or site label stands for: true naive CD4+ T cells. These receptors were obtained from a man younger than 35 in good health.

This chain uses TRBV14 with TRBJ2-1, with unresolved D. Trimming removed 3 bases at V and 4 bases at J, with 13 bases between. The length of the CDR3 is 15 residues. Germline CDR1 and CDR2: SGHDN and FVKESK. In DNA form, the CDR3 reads TGTGCCAGCAGCCATAAGCTAATGGGGTACAATGAGCAGTTCTTC. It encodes CASSHKLMGYNEQFF.

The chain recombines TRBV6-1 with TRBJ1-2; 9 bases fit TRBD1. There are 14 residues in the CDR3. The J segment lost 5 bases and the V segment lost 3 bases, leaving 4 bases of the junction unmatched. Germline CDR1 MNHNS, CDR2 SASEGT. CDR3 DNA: TGTGCCAGCAGTGAGACGGACAGGGGATATGGCTACACCTTC. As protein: CASSETDRGYGYTF.

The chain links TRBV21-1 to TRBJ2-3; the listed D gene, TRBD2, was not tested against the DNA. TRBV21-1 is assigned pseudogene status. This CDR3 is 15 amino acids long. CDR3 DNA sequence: TGTGCCAGCAGCAAAACGGGGGGGCGCACAGATACGCAGTATTTT. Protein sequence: CASSKTGGRTDTQYF.

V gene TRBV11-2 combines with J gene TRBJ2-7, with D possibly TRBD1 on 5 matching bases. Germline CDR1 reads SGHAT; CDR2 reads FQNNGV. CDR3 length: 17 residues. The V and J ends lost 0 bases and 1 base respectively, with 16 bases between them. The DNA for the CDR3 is TGTGCCAGCAGCTTAGATCAAGAAGGGCGGACATCCTACGAGCAGTACTTC. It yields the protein CASSLDQEGRTSYEQYF.

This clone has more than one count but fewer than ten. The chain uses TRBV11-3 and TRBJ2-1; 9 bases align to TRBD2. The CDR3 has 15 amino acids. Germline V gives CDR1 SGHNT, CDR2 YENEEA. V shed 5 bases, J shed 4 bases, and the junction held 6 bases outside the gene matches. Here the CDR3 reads CASSQAGGPYNEQFF. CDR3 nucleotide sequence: TGTGCCAGCAGCCAAGCGGGGGGCCCTTACAATGAGCAGTTCTTC.

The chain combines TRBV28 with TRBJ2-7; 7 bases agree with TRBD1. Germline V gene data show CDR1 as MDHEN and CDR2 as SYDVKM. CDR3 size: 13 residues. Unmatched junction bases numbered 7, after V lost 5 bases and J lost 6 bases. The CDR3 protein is CASSTTGFIEQYF. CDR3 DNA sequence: TGTGCCAGCAGTACGACAGGGTTCATCGAGCAGTACTTC.

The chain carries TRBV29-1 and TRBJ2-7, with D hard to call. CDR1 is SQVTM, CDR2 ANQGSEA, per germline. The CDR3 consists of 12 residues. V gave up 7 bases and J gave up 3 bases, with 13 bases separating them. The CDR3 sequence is CSARVGRYEQYF. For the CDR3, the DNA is TGCAGCGCCCGGGTGGGCCGCTACGAGCAGTACTTC.